This T cell receptor beta chain is drawn from a study of beta chain features in type 1 diabetes. Every bit of the isolated RNA underwent reverse transcription, so sequencing read expressed TCRB transcripts. This table comes from immunoSEQ multiplex PCR, and its TCRdb copy is limited to in-frame clones, with some not included. The sample carries a few hundred thousand clones, about 24% recorded once. This CDR3 spans 12 amino acids. Germline CDR1 reads SGHAT; CDR2 reads FQNNGV. V gave up 6 bases and J gave up 13 bases; unmatched junction bases: 7. Remarks on this clone: Its antigen is unknown.

Study-wide findings and caveats: TCRB CDR3s were moderately but significantly shorter in Type 1 diabetes patients in all four CD4+ subsets.

The source is a woman aged 25-40 years with type 1 diabetes. Sequenced: naive CD4+ T cells from blood. The chain joins TRBV11-2 to TRBJ2-1, with 9 positions matching TRBD2. The DNA for the CDR3 is TGTGCCAGCAGACAACGCGGGAGGGATCAGTTCTTC. This codes for CASRQRGRDQFF.